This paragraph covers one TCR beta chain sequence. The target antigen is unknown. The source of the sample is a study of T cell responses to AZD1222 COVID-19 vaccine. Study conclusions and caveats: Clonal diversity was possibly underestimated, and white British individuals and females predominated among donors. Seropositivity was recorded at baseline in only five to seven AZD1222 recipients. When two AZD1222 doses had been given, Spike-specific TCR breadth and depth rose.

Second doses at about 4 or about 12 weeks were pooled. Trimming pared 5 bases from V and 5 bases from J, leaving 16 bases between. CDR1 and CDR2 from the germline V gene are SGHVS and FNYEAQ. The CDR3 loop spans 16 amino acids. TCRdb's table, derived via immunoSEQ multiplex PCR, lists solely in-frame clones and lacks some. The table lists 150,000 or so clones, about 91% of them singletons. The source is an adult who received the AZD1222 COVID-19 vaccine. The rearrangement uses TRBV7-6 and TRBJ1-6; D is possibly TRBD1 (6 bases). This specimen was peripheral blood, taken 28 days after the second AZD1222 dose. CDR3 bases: TGTGCCAGCAGCCCCGGGGGGGGCTTCCATAATTCACCCCTCCACTTT. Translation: CASSPGGGFHNSPLHF.